These T cell receptor beta chains were read from a single sample in a study of blood T cell repertoires in COVID-19. Measured with immunoSEQ multiplex PCR; TCRdb has only the in-frame clones, and not every one. This table has around 370,000 clones, under 95% appearing once. Sequencing used peripheral blood. The receptors shown here come from a young woman who had recovered from COVID-19. Both conserved end residues are trimmed from each CDR3. Each record gives: clone size, V gene, D gene, CDR3 protein. A D gene is named only where the DNA matches it firmly. A clone size is listed for some rows: how often the clone was seen (once, few, many), or a class if it is expanded.

clone_size: NA
v_call: TRBV5-1
d_call: NA
cdr3_aa: ASKPLGGMNTEAF

clone_size: NA
v_call: TRBV27
d_call: NA
cdr3_aa: ASSRDSTGYFKDTQY

clone_size: NA
v_call: TRBV9
d_call: TRBD2
cdr3_aa: ASSDGGRSSRHVDTQY

clone_size: once
v_call: TRBV5-8
d_call: TRBD2
cdr3_aa: ASSLMAVGRGEQF

clone_size: NA
v_call: TRBV30
d_call: TRBD2
cdr3_aa: AWSRASGGTTDTQY

clone_size: NA
v_call: TRBV5-1
d_call: NA
cdr3_aa: ASSPGGANTEAF

clone_size: NA
v_call: TRBV30
d_call: TRBD1
cdr3_aa: AWSPQGAWNSPLH

clone_size: NA
v_call: TRBV7-2
d_call: TRBD1
cdr3_aa: ASSFGTGLDEQF

clone_size: NA
v_call: TRBV24-1
d_call: NA
cdr3_aa: ATSAGGRTEAF

clone_size: NA
v_call: TRBV18
d_call: TRBD1
cdr3_aa: ASSPTAGTGDMNTEAF

clone_size: NA
v_call: TRBV10-3
d_call: NA
cdr3_aa: AISEGAVDGYT

clone_size: few
v_call: TRBV14
d_call: NA
cdr3_aa: ASSQIQRDTEAF

clone_size: once
v_call: TRBV24-1
d_call: NA
cdr3_aa: ASTPPLRSNEQF

clone_size: NA
v_call: TRBV5-5
d_call: NA
cdr3_aa: ASSLWFPSEDYGYT

clone_size: few
v_call: TRBV9
d_call: TRBD1
cdr3_aa: ASSVGQGTYSNQPQH

clone_size: NA
v_call: TRBV18
d_call: NA
cdr3_aa: ASSRTQNTEAF

clone_size: NA
v_call: TRBV29-1
d_call: NA
cdr3_aa: SVGDSNNQPQH

clone_size: NA
v_call: TRBV6-2/TRBV6-3
d_call: TRBD2
cdr3_aa: ASSYSAGGSYNEQF

clone_size: NA
v_call: TRBV3-1/TRBV3-2
d_call: NA
cdr3_aa: ASSQGLDKGDSPLH

clone_size: NA
v_call: TRBV5-1
d_call: NA
cdr3_aa: ASSFYGGNEQF

clone_size: NA
v_call: TRBV7-8
d_call: TRBD1
cdr3_aa: ASSPRQGVRNEKLF

clone_size: NA
v_call: TRBV7-9
d_call: NA
cdr3_aa: ASSPQVVVTQY